This is a list of T cell receptor beta chains from one sample in a study of cytomegalovirus exposure and HLA in healthy donors. TCRdb's copy holds only in-frame clones and misses some; the assay was immunoSEQ multiplex PCR. The sample contains around 130,000 clones, roughly four fifths of which appear only once. Sequencing was carried out using PBMCs. The receptors stem from a woman in her forties or fifties in good health and CMV-seronegative. Both conserved end residues are part of each CDR3. D genes are given only for firm matches. Not all rows give a size; the values are once, few, many and, for expanded clones, a class.

clone_size	d_call	v_call	j_call	cdr3_nt	cdr3_aa
NA	NA	TRBV5-1	TRBJ1-1	TGCGCCAGCAGCTTGTGGTTTCAGGGTAACAAGAACACTGAAGCTTTCTTT	CASSLWFQGNKNTEAFF
NA	TRBD1	TRBV5-4	TRBJ2-3	TGTGCCAGCAGCTTGCTGGGACAGGGAGGTACGCAGTATTTT	CASSLLGQGGTQYF
NA	NA	TRBV7-9	TRBJ1-2	TGTGCCAGCAGCTCTAAGGACATCTATGGCTACACCTTC	CASSSKDIYGYTF
NA	TRBD1	TRBV9	TRBJ1-1	TGTGCCAGCAGCGCGAACAGGGGGGGCACTGAAGCTTTCTTT	CASSANRGGTEAFF
NA	TRBD1	TRBV5-4	TRBJ1-4	TGTGCCAGCAGCTTGACAGGGGCGGGGACTAATGAAAAACTGTTTTTT	CASSLTGAGTNEKLFF
few	TRBD2	TRBV4-2	TRBJ2-3	TGTGCCAGCAGCCAACCCCCTCCCGGGGCGGGAGGCGGAGATACGCAGTATTTT	CASSQPPPGAGGGDTQYF
once	NA	TRBV19	TRBJ1-5	TGTGCCAGTAGTCCGACAGGAGGTAATCAGCCCCAGCATTTT	CASSPTGGNQPQHF
NA	NA	TRBV19	TRBJ1-3	TGTGCCAGTGCCCCGAGCTCTGGAAACACCATATATTTT	CASAPSSGNTIYF
NA	TRBD1	TRBV10-3	TRBJ1-1	TGTGCCATCAGTACAGGGGCGAACACTGAAGCTTTCTTT	CAISTGANTEAFF
few	TRBD2	TRBV18	TRBJ2-1	TGTGCCAGCTCACCACGTAGCGGGACCTACAATGAGCAGTTCTTC	CASSPRSGTYNEQFF
NA	TRBD2	TRBV11-3	TRBJ2-1	TGTGCCAGCAGCTCCTACCCTAGCGGGAGAAGTTACAATGAGCAGTTCTTC	CASSSYPSGRSYNEQFF
NA	NA	TRBV5-1	TRBJ2-3	TGCGCCAGCAGCTTGGTGGACACCACAGATACGCAGTATTTT	CASSLVDTTDTQYF
NA	NA	TRBV5-6	TRBJ2-2	TGTGCCAGCAGCTTGGCAGCTCAGGGATTGAGCGGGGAGCTGTTTTTT	CASSLAAQGLSGELFF
NA	TRBD2	TRBV7-3	TRBJ2-1	TGTGCCAGCAGCTTAGTAGCGGGAGGGGTGGGTGAGCAGTTCTTC	CASSLVAGGVGEQFF
NA	NA	TRBV7-2	TRBJ1-1	TGTGCCAGCAGCAGCAGGGGTCTAAACACTGAAGCTTTCTTT	CASSSRGLNTEAFF
few	TRBD2	TRBV19	TRBJ2-1	TGTGCCAGTAGTATATACGTTTTAGGGGCTAGCGGGGACAATGAGCAGTTCTTC	CASSIYVLGASGDNEQFF
NA	TRBD1	TRBV9	TRBJ2-2	TGTGCCAGCAGCGTAGTGTCGGGACAGCTTAACACCGGGGAGCTGTTTTTT	CASSVVSGQLNTGELFF
NA	NA	TRBV6-5	TRBJ1-3	TGTGCCAGCAGACAGGATTTAATAGGAAACACCATATATTTT	CASRQDLIGNTIYF
once	NA	TRBV5-8	TRBJ2-3	TGTGCCAGCAGCTTGTCGGGGACAGATACGCAGTATTTT	CASSLSGTDTQYF
few	TRBD2	TRBV7-6	TRBJ2-1	TGTGCCAGCAGCCCGGCCAGGCTAGCGGGAGGGGGCTACAATGAGCAGTTCTTC	CASSPARLAGGGYNEQFF
NA	TRBD2	TRBV2	TRBJ2-1	TGTGCCAGCAGTGTGCGCCTAGCGGGAGTTGGTGAGCAGTTCTTC	CASSVRLAGVGEQFF
NA	NA	TRBV9	TRBJ1-1	TGTGCCAGCAGCTCCCAGACAGTAGGGAACACTGAAGCTTTCTTT	CASSSQTVGNTEAFF
NA	TRBD1	TRBV27	TRBJ1-4	TGTGCCAGCAGTCCCTTAGACAGGGGGAATGAAAAACTGTTTTTT	CASSPLDRGNEKLFF
NA	TRBD2	TRBV7-3	TRBJ2-1	TGTGCCAGCAGCTTAATTGCGGGAGCATACAATGAGCAGTTCTTC	CASSLIAGAYNEQFF
NA	TRBD2	TRBV5-8	TRBJ2-3	TGTGCCAGCAGCGATGGGGGGGTCGCCGTAGATACGCAGTATTTT	CASSDGGVAVDTQYF
NA	TRBD2	TRBV7-9	TRBJ2-7	TGTGCCAGCAGCATCTTAGCGGGAGGGTACTACGAGCAGTACTTC	CASSILAGGYYEQYF